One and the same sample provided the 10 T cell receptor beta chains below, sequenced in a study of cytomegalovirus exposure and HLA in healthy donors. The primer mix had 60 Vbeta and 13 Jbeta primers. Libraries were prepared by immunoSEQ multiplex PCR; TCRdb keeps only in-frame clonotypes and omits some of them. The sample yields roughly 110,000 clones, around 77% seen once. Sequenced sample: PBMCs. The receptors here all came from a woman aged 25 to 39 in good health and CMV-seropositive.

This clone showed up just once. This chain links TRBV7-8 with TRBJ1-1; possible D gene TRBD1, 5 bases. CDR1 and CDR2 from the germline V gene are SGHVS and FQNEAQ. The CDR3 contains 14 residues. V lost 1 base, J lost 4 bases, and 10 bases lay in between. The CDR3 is CASSLGTGSTEAFF. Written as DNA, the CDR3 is TGTGCCAGCAGCTTAGGCACAGGTTCCACTGAAGCTTTCTTT.

The CDR3 sequence is CASNFGTAQNTEAFF. Here the CDR3 DNA reads TGTGCCAGCAACTTCGGGACAGCCCAGAACACTGAAGCTTTCTTT. The chain couples TRBV6-5 to TRBJ1-1, with TRBD1 identical over 7 bases. Trimming cost V 7 bases and J 1 base; bases outside gene matches: 9. The CDR3 extends over 15 amino acids. CDR1 MNHEY and CDR2 SVGAGI come from the germline V gene.

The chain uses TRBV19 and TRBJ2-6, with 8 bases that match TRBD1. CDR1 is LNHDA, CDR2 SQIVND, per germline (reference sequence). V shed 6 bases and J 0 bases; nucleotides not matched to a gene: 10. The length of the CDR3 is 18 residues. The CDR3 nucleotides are TGTGCCAGTAGGATCGACGACAGGGGAGTCTCTGGGGCCAACGTCCTGACTTTC. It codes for CASRIDDRGVSGANVLTF.

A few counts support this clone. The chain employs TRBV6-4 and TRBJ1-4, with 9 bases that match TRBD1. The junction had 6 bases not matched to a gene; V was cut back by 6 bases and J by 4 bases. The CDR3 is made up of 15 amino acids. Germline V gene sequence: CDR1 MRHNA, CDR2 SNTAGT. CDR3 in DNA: TGTGCCAGCAGGCCCACAGGGGGCCTTAATGAAAAACTGTTTTTT. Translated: CASRPTGGLNEKLFF.

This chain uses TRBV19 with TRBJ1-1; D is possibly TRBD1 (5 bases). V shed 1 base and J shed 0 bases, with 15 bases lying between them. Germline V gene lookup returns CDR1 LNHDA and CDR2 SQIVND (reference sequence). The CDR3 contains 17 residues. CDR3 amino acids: CASSIGDHLQVNTEAFF. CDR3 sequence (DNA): TGTGCCAGTAGTATAGGGGATCATTTACAGGTGAACACTGAAGCTTTCTTT.

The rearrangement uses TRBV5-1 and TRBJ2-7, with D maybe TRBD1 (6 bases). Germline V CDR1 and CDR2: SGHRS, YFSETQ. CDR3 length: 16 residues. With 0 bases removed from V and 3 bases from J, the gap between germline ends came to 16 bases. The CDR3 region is CASSLVSGRGDYEQYF. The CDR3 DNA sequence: TGCGCCAGCAGCTTGGTTTCTGGCAGGGGCGACTACGAGCAGTACTTC.

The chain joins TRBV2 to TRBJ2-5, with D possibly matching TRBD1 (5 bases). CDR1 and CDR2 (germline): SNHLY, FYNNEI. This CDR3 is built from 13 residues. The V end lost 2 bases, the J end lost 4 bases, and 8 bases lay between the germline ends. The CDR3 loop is CASSEQGGETQYF. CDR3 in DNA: TGTGCCAGCAGTGAACAGGGCGGAGAGACCCAGTACTTC.

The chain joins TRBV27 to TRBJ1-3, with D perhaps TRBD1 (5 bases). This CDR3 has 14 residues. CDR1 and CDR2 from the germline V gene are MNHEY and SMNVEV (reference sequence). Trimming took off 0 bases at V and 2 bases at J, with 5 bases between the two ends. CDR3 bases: TGTGCCAGCAGTTTATCAGGGGCTGGAAACACCATATATTTT. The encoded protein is CASSLSGAGNTIYF.

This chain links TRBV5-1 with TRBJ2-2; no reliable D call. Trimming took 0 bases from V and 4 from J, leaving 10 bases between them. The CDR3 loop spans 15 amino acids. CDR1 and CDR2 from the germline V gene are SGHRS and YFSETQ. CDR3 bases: TGCGCCAGCAGCTTGGGGTCAGGTACCACCGGGGAGCTGTTTTTT. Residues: CASSLGSGTTGELFF.

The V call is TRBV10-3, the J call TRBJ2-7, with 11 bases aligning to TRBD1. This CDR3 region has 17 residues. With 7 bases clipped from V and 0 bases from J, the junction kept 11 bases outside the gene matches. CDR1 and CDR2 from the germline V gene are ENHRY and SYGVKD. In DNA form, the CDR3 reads TGTGCCATCAAACCGTCGGGACAGGGGGTTTCCTCCTACGAGCAGTACTTC. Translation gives CAIKPSGQGVSSYEQYF.